Described below is a single TCR beta chain sequence and its context. This entry belongs to a study of technical replicates of blood from a few donors. Clones were read by immunoSEQ multiplex PCR, and TCRdb kept only the in-frame ones, dropping some. The sample comprises around 70,000 clones, approximately 94% of which are singletons, and roughly 0.37% rests with the top ten. The CDR3 has 15 amino acids. The trim removed 0 bases at V and 1 base at J, leaving 2 bases unmatched. The germline CDR1 and CDR2 sequences are SGDLS and YYNGEE. This chain connects TRBV9 to TRBJ2-7, with 9 bases lining up with TRBD2. What was sequenced was T cells isolated from PBMCs. The receptor comes from a human donor in good health. The CDR3 sequence: CASSVGSGSSYEQYF. The CDR3 DNA reads TGTGCCAGCAGCGTAGGTAGCGGGAGTTCCTACGAGCAGTACTTC.